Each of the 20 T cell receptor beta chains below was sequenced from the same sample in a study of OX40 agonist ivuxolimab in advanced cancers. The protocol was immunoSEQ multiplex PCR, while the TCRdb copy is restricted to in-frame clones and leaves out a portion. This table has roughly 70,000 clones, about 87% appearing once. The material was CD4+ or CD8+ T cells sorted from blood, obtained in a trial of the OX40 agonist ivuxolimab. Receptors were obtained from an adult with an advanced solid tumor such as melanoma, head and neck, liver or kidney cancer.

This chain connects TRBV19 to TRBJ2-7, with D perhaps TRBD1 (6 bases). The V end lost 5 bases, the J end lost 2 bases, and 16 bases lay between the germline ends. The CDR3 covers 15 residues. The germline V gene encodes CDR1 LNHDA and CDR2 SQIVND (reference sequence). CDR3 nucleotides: TGTGCCAGTAGTGAATCCGGGACAAGCACCTACGAGCAGTACTTC. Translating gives CASSESGTSTYEQYF. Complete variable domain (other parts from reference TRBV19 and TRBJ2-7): DGGITQSPKYLFRKEGQNVTLSCEQNLNHDAMYWYRQDPGQGLRLIYYSQIVNDFQKGDIAEGYSVSREKKESFPLTVTSAQKNPTAFYLCASSESGTSTYEQYFGPGTRLTVT.

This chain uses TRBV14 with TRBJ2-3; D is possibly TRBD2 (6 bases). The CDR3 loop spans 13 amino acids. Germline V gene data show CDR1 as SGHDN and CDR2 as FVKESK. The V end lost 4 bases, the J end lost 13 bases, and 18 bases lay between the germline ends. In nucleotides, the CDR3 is TGTGCCAGCAGCCGCCTCGGAGGGAGATACAAGTATTTT. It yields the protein CASSRLGGRYKYF.

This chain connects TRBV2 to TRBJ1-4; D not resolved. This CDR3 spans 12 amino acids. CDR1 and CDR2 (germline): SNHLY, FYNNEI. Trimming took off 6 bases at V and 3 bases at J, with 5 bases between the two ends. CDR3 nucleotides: TGTGCCAGCAGCCCTGCTAATGAAAAACTGTTTTTT. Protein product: CASSPANEKLFF.

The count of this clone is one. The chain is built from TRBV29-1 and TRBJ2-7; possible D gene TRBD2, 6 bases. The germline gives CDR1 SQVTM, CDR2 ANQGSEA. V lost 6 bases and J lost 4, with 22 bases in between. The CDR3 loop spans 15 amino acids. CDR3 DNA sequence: TGCAGCGTCGGAGGGGCCTCAGGACGGCCTTACGAGCAGTACTTC. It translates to CSVGGASGRPYEQYF.

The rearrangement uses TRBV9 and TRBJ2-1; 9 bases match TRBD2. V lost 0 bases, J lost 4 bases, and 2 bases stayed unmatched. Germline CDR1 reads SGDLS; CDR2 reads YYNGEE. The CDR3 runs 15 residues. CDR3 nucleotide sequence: TGTGCCAGCAGCGTAGGCCTAGCGGGATACAATGAGCAGTTCTTC. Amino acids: CASSVGLAGYNEQFF.

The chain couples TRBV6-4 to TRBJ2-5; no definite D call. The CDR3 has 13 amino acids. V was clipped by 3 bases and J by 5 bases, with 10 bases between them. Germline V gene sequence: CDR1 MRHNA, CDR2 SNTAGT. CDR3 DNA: TGTGCCAGCAGTGAACAATACGGGGAGACCCAGTACTTC. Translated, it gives CASSEQYGETQYF.

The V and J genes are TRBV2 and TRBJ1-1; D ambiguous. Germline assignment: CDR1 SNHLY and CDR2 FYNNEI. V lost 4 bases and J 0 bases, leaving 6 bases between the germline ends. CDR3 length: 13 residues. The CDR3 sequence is CASSGVMNTEAFF. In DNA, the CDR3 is TGTGCCAGCAGTGGAGTCATGAACACTGAAGCTTTCTTT.

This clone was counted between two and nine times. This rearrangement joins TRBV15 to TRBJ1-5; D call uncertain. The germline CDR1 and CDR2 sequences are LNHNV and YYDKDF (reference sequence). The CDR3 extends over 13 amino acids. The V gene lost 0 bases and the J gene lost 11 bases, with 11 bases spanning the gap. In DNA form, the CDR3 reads TGTGCCACCAGCAGAGATTTAGGGATATCCCAGCATTTT. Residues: CATSRDLGISQHF.

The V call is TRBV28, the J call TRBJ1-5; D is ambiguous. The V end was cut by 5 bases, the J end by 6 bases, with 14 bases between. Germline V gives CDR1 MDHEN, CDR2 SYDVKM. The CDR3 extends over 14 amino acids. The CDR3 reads CASSGPVSTQPQHF. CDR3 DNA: TGTGCCAGCAGTGGCCCGGTTTCAACTCAGCCCCAGCATTTT.

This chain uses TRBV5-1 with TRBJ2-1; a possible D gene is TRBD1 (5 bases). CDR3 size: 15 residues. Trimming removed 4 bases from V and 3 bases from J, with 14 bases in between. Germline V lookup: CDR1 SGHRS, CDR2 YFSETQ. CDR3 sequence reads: CASSPLGANYNEQFF. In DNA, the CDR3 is TGCGCCAGCAGCCCTTTAGGGGCGAACTACAATGAGCAGTTCTTC.

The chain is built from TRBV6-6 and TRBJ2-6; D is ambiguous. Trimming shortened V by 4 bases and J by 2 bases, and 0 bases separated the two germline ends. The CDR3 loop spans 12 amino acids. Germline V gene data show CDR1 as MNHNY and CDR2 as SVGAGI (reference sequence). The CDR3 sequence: CASSSGANVLTF. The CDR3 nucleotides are TGTGCCAGCAGTTCTGGGGCCAACGTCCTGACTTTC.

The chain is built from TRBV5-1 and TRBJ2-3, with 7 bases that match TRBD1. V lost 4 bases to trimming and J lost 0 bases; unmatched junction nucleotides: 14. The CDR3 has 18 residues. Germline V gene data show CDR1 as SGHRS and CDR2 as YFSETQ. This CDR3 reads CASSGAPSRGSSTDTQYF. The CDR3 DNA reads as TGCGCCAGCAGCGGGGCCCCCTCCAGGGGGTCTAGCACAGATACGCAGTATTTT. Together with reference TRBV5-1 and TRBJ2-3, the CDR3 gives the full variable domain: KAGVTQTPRYLIKTRGQQVTLSCSPISGHRSVSWYQQTPGQGLQFLFEYFSETQRNKGNFPGRFSGRQFSNSRSEMNVSTLELGDSALYLCASSGAPSRGSSTDTQYFGPGTRLTVL.

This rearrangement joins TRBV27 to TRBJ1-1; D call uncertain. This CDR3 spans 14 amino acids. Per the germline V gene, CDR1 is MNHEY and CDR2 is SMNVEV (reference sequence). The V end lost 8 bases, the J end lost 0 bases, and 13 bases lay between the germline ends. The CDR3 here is CASGPMRLNTEAFF. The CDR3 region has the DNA TGTGCCAGCGGCCCTATGAGACTGAACACTGAAGCTTTCTTT.

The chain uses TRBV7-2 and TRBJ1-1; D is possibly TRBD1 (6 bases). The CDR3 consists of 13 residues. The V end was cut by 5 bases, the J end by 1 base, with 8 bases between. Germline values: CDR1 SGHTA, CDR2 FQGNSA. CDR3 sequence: CASSRTANTEAFF. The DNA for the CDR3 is TGTGCCAGCAGCCGGACAGCGAACACTGAAGCTTTCTTT.

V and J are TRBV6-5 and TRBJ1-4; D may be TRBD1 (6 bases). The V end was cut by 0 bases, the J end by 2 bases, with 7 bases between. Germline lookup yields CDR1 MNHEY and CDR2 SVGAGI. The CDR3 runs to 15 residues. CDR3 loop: CASSYSRGTNEKLFF. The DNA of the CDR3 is TGTGCCAGCAGTTACTCGAGGGGGACTAATGAAAAACTGTTTTTT.

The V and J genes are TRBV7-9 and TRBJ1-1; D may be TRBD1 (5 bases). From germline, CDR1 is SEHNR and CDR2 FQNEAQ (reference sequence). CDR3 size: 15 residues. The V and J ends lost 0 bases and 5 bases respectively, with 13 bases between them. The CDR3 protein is CASSLAQGGRTEAFF. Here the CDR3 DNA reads TGTGCCAGCAGCTTAGCTCAGGGAGGGCGTACTGAAGCTTTCTTT. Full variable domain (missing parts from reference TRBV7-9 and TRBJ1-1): DTGVSQNPRHKITKRGQNVTFRCDPISEHNRLYWYRQTLGQGPEFLTYFQNEAQLEKSRLLSDRFSAERPKGSFSTLEIQRTEQGDSAMYLCASSLAQGGRTEAFFGQGTRLTVV.

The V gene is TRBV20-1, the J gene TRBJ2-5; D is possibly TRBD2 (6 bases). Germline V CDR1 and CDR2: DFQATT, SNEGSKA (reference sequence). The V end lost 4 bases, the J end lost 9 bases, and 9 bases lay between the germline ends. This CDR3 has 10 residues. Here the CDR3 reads CSAIREAQYF. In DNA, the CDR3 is TGCAGTGCTATAAGGGAGGCCCAGTACTTC.

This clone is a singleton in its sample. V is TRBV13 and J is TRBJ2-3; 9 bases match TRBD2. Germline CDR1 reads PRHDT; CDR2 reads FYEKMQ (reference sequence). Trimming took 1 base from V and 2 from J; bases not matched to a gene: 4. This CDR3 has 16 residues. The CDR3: CASSLEAGGITDTQYF. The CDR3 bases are TGTGCCAGCAGCTTAGAAGCGGGGGGCATCACAGATACGCAGTATTTT.

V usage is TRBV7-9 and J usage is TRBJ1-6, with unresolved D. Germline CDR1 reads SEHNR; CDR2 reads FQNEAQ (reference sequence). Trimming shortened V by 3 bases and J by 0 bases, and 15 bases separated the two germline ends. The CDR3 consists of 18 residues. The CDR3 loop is CASSFGRTSSSYNSPLHF. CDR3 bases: TGTGCCAGCAGCTTCGGCAGGACTTCGAGCTCCTATAATTCACCCCTCCACTTT. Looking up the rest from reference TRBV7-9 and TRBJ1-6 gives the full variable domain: DTGVSQNPRHKITKRGQNVTFRCDPISEHNRLYWYRQTLGQGPEFLTYFQNEAQLEKSRLLSDRFSAERPKGSFSTLEIQRTEQGDSAMYLCASSFGRTSSSYNSPLHFGNGTRLTVT.

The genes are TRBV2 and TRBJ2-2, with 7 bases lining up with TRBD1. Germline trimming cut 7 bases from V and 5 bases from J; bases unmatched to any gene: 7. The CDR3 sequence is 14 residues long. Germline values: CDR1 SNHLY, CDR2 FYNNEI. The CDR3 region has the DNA TGTGCCAGCAAGGGCCAGGGGGAGACCGGGGAGCTGTTTTTT. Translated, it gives CASKGQGETGELFF.